This is a list of T cell receptor beta chains from one sample in a study of blood T cells in healthy people across ages. TCRdb reanalysed the 5' RACE reads using MiXCR and keeps one entry per CDR3 protein. The sample has roughly 700,000 distinct CDR3 sequences, around 49% seen once. Sequencing was done on a sample of blood. The receptors were sampled from an older woman in good health. Both conserved end residues are part of each CDR3. A D gene is named only where the DNA matches it firmly. For some rows the clone size is stated as once, few or many, or as a class when expanded; others skip it.

>TRBD2|TRBJ2-1|NA|TRBV14
CASSELAGGFSYNEQFF
TGTGCCAGCAGCGAGCTAGCGGGAGGCTTCTCCTACAATGAGCAGTTCTTC
>NA|TRBJ1-2|few|TRBV27
CASSLYTGHYGYTF
TGTGCCAGCAGTTTATATACAGGGCACTATGGCTACACCTTC
>NA|TRBJ2-4|few|TRBV29-1
CSASPPSTKNIQYF
TGCAGCGCCTCACCACCTAGCACCAAAAACATTCAGTACTTC
>TRBD2|TRBJ2-7|once|TRBV20-1
CSARSSGRIYEQYF
TGCAGTGCTAGAAGCAGCGGGAGGATTTACGAGCAGTACTTC
>NA|TRBJ2-3|NA|TRBV6-5
CASSYNVGNLRRDTQYF
TGTGCCAGCAGTTACAACGTAGGAAATCTAAGGCGAGATACGCAGTATTTT
>TRBD1|TRBJ1-1|once|TRBV7-9
CASSSRTGAPSLTEAFF
TGTGCCAGCAGCTCACGGACAGGGGCCCCCTCGCTAACTGAAGCTTTCTTT
>NA|TRBJ2-7|NA|TRBV20-1
CSAPPLAASYNEQYF
TGCAGTGCCCCGCCCTTAGCGGCCTCCTACAATGAGCAGTACTTC
>TRBD1|TRBJ1-2|few|TRBV7-2
CASSLGDRGLYGYTF
TGTGCCAGCAGCTTAGGGGACAGGGGGCTGTATGGCTACACCTTC
>NA|TRBJ2-5|NA|TRBV20-1
CSRRVTRGEQYF
TGCAGTCGGAGGGTAACGAGGGGTGAGCAGTACTTC
>NA|TRBJ2-1|few|TRBV7-2
CASSSIVAGEQFF
TGTGCCAGCAGCTCAATCGTAGCCGGGGAGCAGTTCTTC
>NA|TRBJ2-3|once|TRBV5-1
CASSSDRVDTQYF
TGCGCCAGCAGCTCCGATAGGGTTGATACGCAGTATTTT
>NA|TRBJ2-7|NA|TRBV11-2
CASTQSRWNEQYF
TGTGCCAGCACCCAAAGTCGGTGGAATGAGCAGTACTTC
>NA|TRBJ2-5|few|TRBV12-3/TRBV12-4
CASRGTHQETQYF
TGTGCCAGCAGGGGTACCCACCAAGAGACCCAGTACTTC
>NA|TRBJ1-2|NA|TRBV14
CASSRGQTVTYGYTF
TGTGCCAGCAGCCGGGGCCAGACGGTGACCTATGGCTACACCTTC
>NA|TRBJ2-1|few|TRBV4-3
CASSQEIRWGEFF
TGCGCCAGCAGCCAAGAGATCAGGTGGGGGGAGTTCTTC
>NA|TRBJ1-2|NA|TRBV3-1
CASSQESGQGYTF
TGTGCCAGCAGCCAAGAAAGTGGGCAAGGCTACACCTTC
>NA|TRBJ1-6|NA|TRBV20-1
CSAPDRPNSPLHF
TGCAGTGCTCCAGACAGACCTAATTCACCCCTCCACTTT
>TRBD2|TRBJ2-7|few|TRBV6-2/TRBV6-3
CASTPGGFSYEQYF
TGTGCCAGCACCCCCGGGGGGTTCTCCTACGAGCAGTACTTC
>NA|TRBJ2-1|NA|TRBV9
CASSPTPGWSPRGMQFF
TGTGCCAGCAGCCCCACACCCGGGTGGTCTCCCCGAGGTATGCAGTTCTTC
>NA|TRBJ2-3|NA|TRBV4-1
CASSRLGGTQYF
TGCGCCAGCAGCCGGCTTGGTGGTACGCAGTATTTT
>NA|TRBJ1-2|few|TRBV24-1
CATSDFPDSYGYTF
TGTGCCACCAGTGATTTCCCAGACTCTTATGGCTACACCTTC
>TRBD1|TRBJ2-7|NA|TRBV2
CASSGGTGTYEQYF
TGTGCCAGCAGTGGGGGGACAGGGACATACGAGCAGTACTTC
>NA|TRBJ1-2|many|TRBV29-1
CSVPIGGARSSGYTF
TGCAGCGTCCCCATCGGGGGGGCGCGGTCGTCCGGCTACACCTTC
>TRBD1|TRBJ2-7|many|TRBV29-1
CSAMPGTGSSYEQYF
TGCAGCGCAATGCCCGGGACAGGGAGCTCCTACGAGCAGTACTTC
>NA|TRBJ2-1|few|TRBV5-1
CASRGGLNEQFF
TGCGCCAGCAGGGGGGGGCTCAATGAGCAGTTCTTC
>NA|TRBJ2-7|NA|TRBV29-1
CSVESQGFDEQYF
TGCAGCGTTGAGTCACAGGGCTTCGATGAGCAGTACTTC
>TRBD1|TRBJ2-7|NA|TRBV6-2/TRBV6-3
CASSNPGTANEQYF
TGTGCCAGCAGTAACCCCGGGACAGCGAACGAGCAGTACTTC
>TRBD1|TRBJ2-7|NA|TRBV28
CASSLSLLQGQPYEQYF
TGTGCCAGCAGTTTATCCCTCCTACAGGGGCAGCCATACGAGCAGTACTTC
>NA|TRBJ2-1|NA|TRBV12-3/TRBV12-4
CASSPAGSTNEQFF
TGTGCCAGCAGCCCTGCCGGGAGTACGAATGAGCAGTTCTTC
>NA|TRBJ2-7|once|TRBV5-1
CASTRDSPSYEQYF
TGCGCCAGCACCAGAGACAGTCCCTCCTACGAGCAGTACTTC
>NA|TRBJ2-7|NA|TRBV12-3/TRBV12-4
CASSGGLYSYEQYF
TGTGCCAGCAGTGGGGGACTCTACTCCTACGAGCAGTACTTC
>NA|TRBJ2-7|few|TRBV14
CASSLKGLHYEQYF
TGTGCCAGCAGCCTGAAGGGACTTCACTACGAGCAGTACTTC
>NA|TRBJ1-2|NA|TRBV29-1
CSGTTMAYGYTF
TGCAGCGGGACGACCATGGCGTATGGCTACACCTTC
>TRBD2|TRBJ2-1|NA|TRBV4-1
CASSSLAEKRNEQFF
TGCGCCAGCAGCTCACTAGCGGAGAAACGCAATGAGCAGTTCTTC
>TRBD1|TRBJ1-2|NA|TRBV20-1
CSAQDRILSYGYTF
TGCAGTGCACAGGACAGGATCCTCTCCTATGGCTACACCTTC
>NA|TRBJ2-7|NA|TRBV15
CATSRDPRDEQYF
TGCGCCACCAGCAGAGATCCCCGGGACGAGCAGTACTTC
>NA|TRBJ2-1|NA|TRBV7-7
CASSSSGPSNEQFF
TGTGCTAGCAGCAGCAGCGGGCCCTCTAATGAGCAGTTCTTC
>NA|TRBJ2-1|few|TRBV4-1
CASSQIRLLRYNEQFF
TGCGCCAGCAGCCAAATTCGACTACTACGGTACAATGAGCAGTTCTTC
>NA|TRBJ2-7|NA|TRBV2
CASSTDRYEQYF
TGTGCCAGCAGTACCGACAGGTACGAGCAGTACTTC
>TRBD1|TRBJ2-5|few|TRBV2
CASIGTGLRRETQYF
TGTGCCAGCATAGGGACAGGGTTACGTCGAGAGACCCAGTACTTC
>TRBD2|TRBJ2-7|few|TRBV5-5
CASSFNPGARAGGYEQYF
TGTGCCAGCAGCTTTAACCCCGGCGCTCGGGCGGGAGGTTACGAGCAGTACTTC
>NA|TRBJ2-7|few|TRBV20-1
CSARFRSSYEQYF
TGCAGTGCTAGGTTCAGGAGCTCCTACGAGCAGTACTTC
>NA|TRBJ2-5|few|TRBV2
CASSETGAQETQYF
TGTGCCAGCAGTGAAACCGGGGCCCAAGAGACCCAGTACTTC
>NA|TRBJ1-1|NA|TRBV6-2/TRBV6-3
CASSYLWNTEAFF
TGTGCCAGCAGTTACTTATGGAACACTGAAGCTTTCTTT